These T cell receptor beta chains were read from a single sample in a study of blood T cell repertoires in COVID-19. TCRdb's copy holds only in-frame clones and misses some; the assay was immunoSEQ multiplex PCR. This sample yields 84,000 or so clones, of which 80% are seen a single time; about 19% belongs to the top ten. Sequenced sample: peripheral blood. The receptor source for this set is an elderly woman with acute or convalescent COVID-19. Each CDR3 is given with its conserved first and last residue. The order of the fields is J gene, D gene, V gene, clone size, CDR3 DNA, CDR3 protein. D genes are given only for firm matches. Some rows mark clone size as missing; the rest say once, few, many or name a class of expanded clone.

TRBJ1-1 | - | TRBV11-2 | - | TGTGCCAGCAGCTTAGTTAGGGGATCTGAAGCTTTCTTT | CASSLVRGSEAFF
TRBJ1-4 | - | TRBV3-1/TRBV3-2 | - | TGTGCCAGCAGCCCTGGACATAGTGGTGAAAAACTGTTTTTT | CASSPGHSGEKLFF
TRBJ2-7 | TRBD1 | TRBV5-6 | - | TGTGCCAGCAGCTTGGTCGGGACAGCGACTCACTCCTACGAGCAGTACTTC | CASSLVGTATHSYEQYF
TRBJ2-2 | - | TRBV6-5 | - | TGTGCCAGCAGTTACTGGGGCAGGAACACCGGGGAGCTGTTTTTT | CASSYWGRNTGELFF
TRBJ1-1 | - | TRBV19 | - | TGTGCCAGTAGTATACGAGCTGAAGCTTTCTTT | CASSIRAEAFF
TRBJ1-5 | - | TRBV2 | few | TGTGCCAGCAGCTCACAGTATAGCAATCAGCCCCAGCATTTT | CASSSQYSNQPQHF
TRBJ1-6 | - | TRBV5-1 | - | TGCGCCAGCAGCTTGTCATCGGGGGGCGCGAATTCACCCCTCCACTTT | CASSLSSGGANSPLHF
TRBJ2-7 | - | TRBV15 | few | TGTGCCACCAGCAGAGATAAGGGGCTGGAGCAGTACTTC | CATSRDKGLEQYF
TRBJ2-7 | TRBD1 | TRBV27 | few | TGTGCCAGCAGTTTTGGACAGGCCAGGGAGCAGTACTTC | CASSFGQAREQYF
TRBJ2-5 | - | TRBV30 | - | TGTGCCTGGAGTGGATCAGGGCTAGAGACCCAGTACTTC | CAWSGSGLETQYF
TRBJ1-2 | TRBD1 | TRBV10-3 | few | TGTGCCATCAGTGAAGCAGGGGGCGGCTATGGCTACACCTTC | CAISEAGGGYGYTF
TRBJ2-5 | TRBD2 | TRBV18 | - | TGTGCCAGCTCACCACCTAGCGGGGTCGGCGGGACCCAGTACTTC | CASSPPSGVGGTQYF
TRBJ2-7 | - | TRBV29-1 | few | TGCAGCGCCGTGGAGGCCAGTTTATACGAGCAGTACTTC | CSAVEASLYEQYF
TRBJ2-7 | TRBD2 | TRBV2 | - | TGTGCCAGCAGCTTCCCGACTAGCGGGACCTCCTACGAGCAGTACTTC | CASSFPTSGTSYEQYF
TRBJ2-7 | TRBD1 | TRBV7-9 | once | TGTGCCAGCAGCTGGACAGGGGTTAGCTCCTACGAGCAGTACTTC | CASSWTGVSSYEQYF
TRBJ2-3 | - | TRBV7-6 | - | TGTGCCAGCAGCTTAGCCCGCCCAGGGGCTAGGACAGATACGCAGTATTTT | CASSLARPGARTDTQYF
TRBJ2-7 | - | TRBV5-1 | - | TGCGCCAGCAGTATCGACGCCGGGAGCTCCTACGAGCAGTACTTC | CASSIDAGSSYEQYF
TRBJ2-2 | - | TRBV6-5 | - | TGTGCCAGCACCTCTTCCCGGGGGTCCGGGGAGCTGTTTTTT | CASTSSRGSGELFF
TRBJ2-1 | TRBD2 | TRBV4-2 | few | TGTGCCAGCAGCCAGGGCCTTAGCGGGAACTCCTACAATGAGCAGTTCTTC | CASSQGLSGNSYNEQFF
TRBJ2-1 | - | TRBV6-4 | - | TGTGCCAGCAAAAGGGACTGGGGTGGTAATGAGCAGTTCTTC | CASKRDWGGNEQFF
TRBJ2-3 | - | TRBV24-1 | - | TGTGCCACCAGCCTGACTGGGGGCGCCACAGATACGCAGTATTTT | CATSLTGGATDTQYF
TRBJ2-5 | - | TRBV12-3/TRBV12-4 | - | TGTGCCAGCAGTTTCAGGGTGGGAGAGACCCAGTACTTC | CASSFRVGETQYF
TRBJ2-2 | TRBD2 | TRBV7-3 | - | TGTGCCAGCAGCCCCCGGACTAGCGACACCGGGGAGCTGTTTTTT | CASSPRTSDTGELFF
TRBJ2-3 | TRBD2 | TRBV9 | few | TGTGCCAGCTCCTCGGGACTAGCGGGGCCAGATACGCAGTATTTT | CASSSGLAGPDTQYF